The 25 T cell receptor beta chains below were found in one sample sequenced in a study of cytomegalovirus exposure and HLA in healthy donors. The PCR employed 60 Vbeta primers together with 13 Jbeta primers. Clones were sequenced by immunoSEQ multiplex PCR, and TCRdb holds only the in-frame ones, with some missing. The sample includes fewer than 200,000 clones, under 85% of them seen just once. Sequencing used PBMCs. All receptors come from a man in his fifties in good health and CMV-seronegative.

The genes are TRBV2 and TRBJ2-3; maybe TRBD2 (6 bases). Germline V lookup: CDR1 SNHLY, CDR2 FYNNEI. Trimming cost V 8 bases and J 3 bases, with 12 bases left between them. This CDR3 region has 13 residues. The CDR3 bases are TGTGCCAGCTTACGGGAGTTGACAGATACGCAGTATTTT. As protein: CASLRELTDTQYF.

J is TRBJ2-1 and V is TRBV5-1, with 10 bases fitting TRBD2. This CDR3 region has 14 residues. Germline lookup yields CDR1 SGHRS and CDR2 YFSETQ. The V gene end was trimmed by 0 bases and the J gene end by 8 bases; junction bases not matched to a gene: 2. CDR3 region: CASSLVSGRDEQFF. In DNA, the CDR3 is TGCGCCAGCAGCTTGGTCAGCGGGAGGGATGAGCAGTTCTTC.

Comments on this clone: The junction shows a germline mismatch at one end, possibly a read error. V usage is TRBV7-2 and J usage is TRBJ2-7, with D unclear. The germline V gene has CDR1 SGHTA and CDR2 FQGNSA. The CDR3 sequence is 11 residues long. The CDR3 DNA sequence: TGTGCCAGCAGCTTATCCTCCGAGCAGTACTTC. Protein: CASSLSSEQYF.

The J gene is TRBJ2-2, the V gene TRBV13; a possible D gene is TRBD2 (7 bases). This CDR3 comprises 15 residues. Between the trimmed V and J ends, which lost 6 bases and 3 bases, there was a span of 14 bases. Germline assignment: CDR1 PRHDT and CDR2 FYEKMQ (reference sequence). The CDR3 sequence is CASRLRGGDTGELFF. The CDR3 DNA reads as TGTGCCAGCAGATTACGAGGGGGGGACACCGGGGAGCTGTTTTTT.

V usage is TRBV9 and J usage is TRBJ1-1; D is possibly TRBD1 (6 bases). V was clipped by 0 bases and J by 3 bases, with 21 bases between them. From germline, CDR1 is SGDLS and CDR2 YYNGEE. The CDR3 consists of 18 residues. The CDR3 spells CASSVAGEWMAGDTEAFF. CDR3 DNA sequence: TGTGCCAGCAGCGTAGCTGGGGAGTGGATGGCAGGGGACACTGAAGCTTTCTTT.

The chain carries TRBV6-6 and TRBJ2-5, with D maybe TRBD1 (6 bases). The J call may be in error: the DNA end matches TRBJ2-7 better. Looked up from germline, CDR1 is MNHNY and CDR2 is SVGAGI (reference sequence). The CDR3 has 15 residues. The CDR3 spells CASSSTGLISYEQYF. Written as DNA, the CDR3 is TGTGCCAGCAGTTCGACAGGCCTAATATCCTACGAGCAGTACTTC.

The chain is built from TRBV2 and TRBJ1-2; 8 bases align to TRBD1. CDR3 length: 14 amino acids. V shed 9 bases, J shed 4 bases, and the junction held 10 bases outside the gene matches. Germline-derived CDR1 and CDR2 are SNHLY and FYNNEI. The CDR3 reads CARGGSGGAYGYTF. CDR3 nucleotide sequence: TGTGCCAGGGGGGGGTCAGGGGGCGCCTATGGCTACACCTTC.

The chain employs TRBV6-5 and TRBJ2-5; 7 bases agree with TRBD1. The J call is in doubt because the DNA end fits TRBJ2-7 better. This CDR3 has 14 residues. Germline CDR1 is MNHEY and CDR2 is SVGAGI. The chain's CDR3 is CASSRNRGSYEQYF. The CDR3 region has the DNA TGTGCCAGCAGTCGAAACAGGGGATCCTACGAGCAGTACTTC.

This sequence joins TRBV4-1 and TRBJ2-1; D unclear. There are 12 residues in the CDR3. CDR1 MGHRA and CDR2 YSYEKL come from the germline V gene. The ends were cut back, 1 base at V and 7 bases at J, with 5 bases in the middle. The CDR3 sequence is CASSQVRNEQFF. The CDR3 nucleotides read TGCGCCAGCAGCCAAGTCCGGAATGAGCAGTTCTTC.

The genes are TRBV7-9 and TRBJ2-3; TRBD1 aligns across 9 bases. Germline V gene data show CDR1 as SEHNR and CDR2 as FQNEAQ (reference sequence). With 8 bases clipped from V and 1 base from J, the junction kept 7 bases outside the gene matches. The CDR3 runs to 15 residues. CDR3 DNA: TGTGCCAGCGGAAAAAGGACAGGGGGCACAGATACGCAGTATTTT. Protein product: CASGKRTGGTDTQYF.

The chain links TRBV7-3 to TRBJ2-1; 7 positions match TRBD2. V shed 1 base and J 4 bases; nucleotides not matched to a gene: 10. Per the germline V gene, CDR1 is SGHTA and CDR2 is FQGTGA. The CDR3 is made up of 17 amino acids. The CDR3 DNA reads TGTGCCAGCAGCTTAATCCCAGACCGCGGGGGATACAATGAGCAGTTCTTC. It encodes CASSLIPDRGGYNEQFF.

The chain carries TRBV9 and TRBJ2-7; the D gene is possibly TRBD2 (6 bases). Trimming removed 0 bases at V and 4 bases at J, with 17 bases between. Germline V lookup: CDR1 SGDLS, CDR2 YYNGEE. The CDR3 is 16 amino acids. The CDR3 loop is CASSVDPLGGSYEQYF. As DNA, the CDR3 is TGTGCCAGCAGCGTAGACCCCCTGGGGGGATCTTACGAGCAGTACTTC. Looking up the rest from reference TRBV9 and TRBJ2-7 gives the full variable domain: DSGVTQTPKHLITATGQRVTLRCSPRSGDLSVYWYQQSLDQGLQFLIQYYNGEERAKGNILERFSAQQFPDLHSELNLSSLELGDSALYFCASSVDPLGGSYEQYFGPGTRLTVT.

The J gene is TRBJ1-3, the V gene TRBV7-6; no firm D call. The V gene's germline CDR1 is SGHVS and CDR2 FNYEAQ. CDR3 length: 13 residues. V lost 1 base, J lost 11 bases, and 12 bases lay in between. CDR3 sequence reads: CASSLELGRAIYF. CDR3 bases: TGTGCCAGCAGCTTAGAGTTGGGGAGGGCCATATATTTT.

The CDR3 DNA reads as TGTGCCAGTAGTTATGCTAGCTTAAGCAATGAGCAGTTCTTC. This sequence encodes CASSYASLSNEQFF. This chain uses TRBV19 with TRBJ2-1; tentatively, D is TRBD2 (5 bases). This CDR3 comprises 14 residues. The V and J ends lost 5 bases and 6 bases respectively, with 14 bases between them. In germline, CDR1 is LNHDA, CDR2 SQIVND (reference sequence).

The chain carries TRBV7-3 and TRBJ2-7; weak D call: TRBD1 (6 bases). The germline V gene encodes CDR1 SGHTA and CDR2 FQGTGA. The CDR3 contains 18 residues. V shed 3 bases and J shed 2 bases, with 23 bases lying between them. CDR3 loop: CASSFLTGRIKPPYEQYF. The CDR3 DNA follows: TGTGCCAGCAGCTTTCTGACAGGTAGAATCAAACCACCCTACGAGCAGTACTTC.

This clone was counted once. V gene TRBV5-1 combines with J gene TRBJ1-5, with 8 bases aligning to TRBD1. This CDR3 has 13 residues. V was clipped by 0 bases and J by 11 bases; unmatched bases: 4. Germline loops: CDR1 SGHRS, CDR2 YFSETQ. In DNA form, the CDR3 reads TGCGCCAGCAGCTTGGCACAGGGGGATGCCCAGCATTTT. It encodes CASSLAQGDAQHF.

This rearrangement joins TRBV4-2 to TRBJ2-3; 9 bases are shared with TRBD2. The CDR3 runs 18 residues. Germline V gene data show CDR1 as LGHNA and CDR2 as YNFKEQ. J was trimmed by 0 bases and V by 0 bases; bases with no gene match: 7. In nucleotides, the CDR3 is TGTGCCAGCAGCCAAGATGCTAGCGGGGCGAAAAGCACAGATACGCAGTATTTT. It specifies CASSQDASGAKSTDTQYF.

The genes are TRBV7-4 and TRBJ2-2, with a weak D call TRBD2 (6 bases). The ends were cut back, 7 bases at V and 0 bases at J, with 24 bases in the middle. CDR3 length equals 19 residues. In germline, CDR1 is SGHVT, CDR2 SQSDAQ. DNA of the CDR3: TGTGCCAGCACCGACCTTACACCGGGGCTAGCGACGAACACCGGGGAGCTGTTTTTT. Translated: CASTDLTPGLATNTGELFF.

There are a few counts of this clone. The chain is built from TRBV2 and TRBJ1-1; D may be TRBD1 (6 bases). Germline CDR1 SNHLY, CDR2 FYNNEI. Trimming cost V 4 bases and J 4 bases, with 10 bases left between them. This CDR3 has 13 residues. The CDR3 region is CASSAETGTEAFF. CDR3 DNA sequence: TGTGCCAGCAGTGCCGAGACAGGCACTGAAGCTTTCTTT.

The chain is built from TRBV6-5 and TRBJ1-1; D uncertain. The germline V gene encodes CDR1 MNHEY and CDR2 SVGAGI. The CDR3 is 13 residues long. V dropped 7 bases and J dropped 1 base, with 10 bases sitting between them. The CDR3 spells CASISFKNTEAFF. The CDR3 DNA sequence: TGTGCCAGCATTTCATTCAAGAACACTGAAGCTTTCTTT.

The J gene is TRBJ2-7, the V gene TRBV7-3; 10 bases align to TRBD1. This CDR3 has 15 amino acids. Germline loops: CDR1 SGHTA, CDR2 FQGTGA. The J segment lost 4 bases and the V segment lost 5 bases, leaving 8 bases of the junction unmatched. CDR3 sequence (DNA): TGTGCCAGCAGCCTAAGACGGGACAGGGGTTACGAGCAGTACTTC. Amino acid sequence: CASSLRRDRGYEQYF. The variable domain in full, with the rest retrieved from reference TRBV7-3 and TRBJ2-7, is GAGVSQTPSNKVTEKGKYVELRCDPISGHTALYWYRQSLGQGPEFLIYFQGTGAADDSGLPNDRFFAVRPEGSVSTLKIQRTERGDSAVYLCASSLRRDRGYEQYFGPGTRLTVT.

DNA for the CDR3: TGCGCCAGCAGCCAAGATTCGGGTTCCAGGGGCTTCAAAAACATTCAGTACTTC. It encodes CASSQDSGSRGFKNIQYF. This chain joins TRBV4-3 and TRBJ2-4; D is perhaps TRBD1 (6 bases). V dropped 0 bases and J dropped 3 bases, with 18 bases sitting between them. The length of the CDR3 is 18 residues. Per germline, CDR1 LGHNA and CDR2 YSLEER.

The V call is TRBV25-1, the J call TRBJ2-2, with 7 nucleotides matching TRBD2. Trimming at V came to 4 bases and at J to 2 bases, leaving 7 bases not matched to a gene. Germline V gene data show CDR1 as MGHDK and CDR2 as SYGVNS. The CDR3 sequence is 16 residues long. The CDR3: CASSALSSGNTGELFF. Here the CDR3 DNA reads TGTGCCAGCAGTGCTCTATCTAGCGGCAACACCGGGGAGCTGTTTTTT.

The CDR3 nucleotides read TGTGCCAGCAGCTTAGCGAGAAGCGGGAGTGTGTACGAGCAGTACTTC. It yields the protein CASSLARSGSVYEQYF. The rearrangement uses TRBV7-9 and TRBJ2-7, with TRBD2 matching over 8 bases. V dropped 0 bases and J dropped 4; count of bases not matched to a gene: 8. The V gene's germline CDR1 is SEHNR and CDR2 FQNEAQ (reference sequence). The CDR3 has 16 amino acids.

This clone has a handful of counts. The CDR3 nucleotides are TGCACCAGCAGCCAAGATTCGAGGACTAGCCCCAATGAGCAGTTCTTC. Protein product: CTSSQDSRTSPNEQFF. The V and J genes are TRBV1 and TRBJ2-1; the DNA was not compared with TRBD2, the D call given in the table. TRBV1 is a pseudogene. The CDR3 extends over 16 amino acids.